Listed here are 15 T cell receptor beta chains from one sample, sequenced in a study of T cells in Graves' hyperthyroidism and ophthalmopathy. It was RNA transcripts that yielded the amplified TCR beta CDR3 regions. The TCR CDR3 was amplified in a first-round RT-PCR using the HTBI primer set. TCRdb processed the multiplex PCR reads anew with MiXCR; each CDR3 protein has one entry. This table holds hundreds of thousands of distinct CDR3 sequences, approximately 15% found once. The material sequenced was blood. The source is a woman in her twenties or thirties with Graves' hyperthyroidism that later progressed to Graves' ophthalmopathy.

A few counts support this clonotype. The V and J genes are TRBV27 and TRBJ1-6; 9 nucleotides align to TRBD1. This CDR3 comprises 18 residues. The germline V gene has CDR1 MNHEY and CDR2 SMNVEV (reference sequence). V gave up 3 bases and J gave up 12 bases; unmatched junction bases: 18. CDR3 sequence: CASSFLARSGTGWEPLHF. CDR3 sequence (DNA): TGTGCCAGCAGTTTTTTGGCCAGAAGCGGGACAGGGTGGGAACCCCTCCACTTT.

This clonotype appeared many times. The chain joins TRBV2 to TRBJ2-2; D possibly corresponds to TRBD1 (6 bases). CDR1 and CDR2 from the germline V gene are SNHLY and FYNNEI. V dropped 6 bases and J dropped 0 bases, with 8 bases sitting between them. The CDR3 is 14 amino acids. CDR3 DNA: TGTGCCAGCAGGAGGGGGTCGAACACCGGGGAGCTGTTTTTT. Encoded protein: CASRRGSNTGELFF.

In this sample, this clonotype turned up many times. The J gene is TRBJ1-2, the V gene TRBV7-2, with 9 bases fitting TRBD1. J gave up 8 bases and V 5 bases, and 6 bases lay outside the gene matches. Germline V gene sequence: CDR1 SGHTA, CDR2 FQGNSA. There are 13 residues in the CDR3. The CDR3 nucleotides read TGTGCCAGCAGCCATAGGACAGGGGACGGCTACACCTTC. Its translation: CASSHRTGDGYTF.

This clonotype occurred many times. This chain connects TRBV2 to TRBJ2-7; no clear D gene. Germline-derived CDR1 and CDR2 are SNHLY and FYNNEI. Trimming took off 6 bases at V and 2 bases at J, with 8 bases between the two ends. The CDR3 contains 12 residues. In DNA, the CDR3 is TGTGCCAGCAGCGCCAACGCCTACGAGCAGTACTTC. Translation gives CASSANAYEQYF.

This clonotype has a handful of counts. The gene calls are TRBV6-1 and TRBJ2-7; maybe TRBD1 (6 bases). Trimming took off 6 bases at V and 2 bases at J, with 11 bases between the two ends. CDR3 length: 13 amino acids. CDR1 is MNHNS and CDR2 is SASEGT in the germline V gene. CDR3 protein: CASRKGGAYEQYF. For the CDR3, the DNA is TGTGCCAGCAGGAAAGGGGGTGCCTACGAGCAGTACTTC.

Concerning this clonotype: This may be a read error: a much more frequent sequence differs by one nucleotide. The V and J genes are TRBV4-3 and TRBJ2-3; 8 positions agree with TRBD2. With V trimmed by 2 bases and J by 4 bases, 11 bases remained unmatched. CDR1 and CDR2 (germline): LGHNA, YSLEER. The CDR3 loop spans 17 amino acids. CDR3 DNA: TGCGCCAGCAGCCAATATGCGTCGAGCGGGAGAGCAGATACGCAGTATTTT. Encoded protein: CASSQYASSGRADTQYF.

CDR3 sequence reads: CSVVFRDRPTDTQYF. The CDR3 DNA is TGCAGCGTTGTGTTCCGGGACAGACCCACAGATACGCAGTATTTT. The genes are TRBV29-1 and TRBJ2-3; 7 positions agree with TRBD1. CDR1 is SQVTM and CDR2 is ANQGSEA in the germline V gene. The CDR3 is 15 residues long. V lost 4 bases and J lost 2; bases outside the gene matches: 9.

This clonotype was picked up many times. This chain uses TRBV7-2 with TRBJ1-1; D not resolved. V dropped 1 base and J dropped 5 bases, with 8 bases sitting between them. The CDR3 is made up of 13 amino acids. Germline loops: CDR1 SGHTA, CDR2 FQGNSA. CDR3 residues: CASSLDRETEAFF. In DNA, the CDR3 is TGTGCCAGCAGCTTAGATAGGGAAACTGAAGCTTTCTTT.

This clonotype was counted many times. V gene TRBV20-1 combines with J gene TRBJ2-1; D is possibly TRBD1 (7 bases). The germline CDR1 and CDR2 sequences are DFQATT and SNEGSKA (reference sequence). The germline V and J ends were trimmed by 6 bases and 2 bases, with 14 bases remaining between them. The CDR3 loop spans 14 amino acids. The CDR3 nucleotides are TGCAGTGCGGGAGGACAGGCTGCCTACAATGAGCAGTTCTTC. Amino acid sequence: CSAGGQAAYNEQFF.

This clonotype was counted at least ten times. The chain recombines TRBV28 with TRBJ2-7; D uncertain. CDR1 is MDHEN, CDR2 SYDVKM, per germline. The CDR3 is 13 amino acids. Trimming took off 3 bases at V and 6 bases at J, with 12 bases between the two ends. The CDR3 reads CASSFAEMGEQYF. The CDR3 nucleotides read TGTGCCAGCAGTTTTGCGGAGATGGGCGAGCAGTACTTC.

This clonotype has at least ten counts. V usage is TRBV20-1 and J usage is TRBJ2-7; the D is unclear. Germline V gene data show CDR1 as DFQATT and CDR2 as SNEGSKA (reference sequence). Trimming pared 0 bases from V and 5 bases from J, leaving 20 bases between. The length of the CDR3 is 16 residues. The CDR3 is CSARDLEGSPVNEQYF. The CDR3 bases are TGCAGTGCTAGAGATCTTGAAGGCAGCCCCGTGAACGAGCAGTACTTC.

This CDR3 is CASSYPASYEQYF. The DNA for the CDR3 is TGTGCCAGCAGTTACCCGGCATCCTACGAGCAGTACTTC. V and J are TRBV6-5 and TRBJ2-7; D is unresolved. V lost 2 bases, J lost 1 base, and 6 bases lay in between. There are 13 residues in the CDR3. Per germline, CDR1 MNHEY and CDR2 SVGAGI.

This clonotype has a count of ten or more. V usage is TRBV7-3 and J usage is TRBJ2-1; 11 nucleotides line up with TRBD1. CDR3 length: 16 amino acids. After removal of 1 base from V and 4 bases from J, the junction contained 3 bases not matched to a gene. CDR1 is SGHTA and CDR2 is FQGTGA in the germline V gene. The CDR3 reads CASSLMGTGGYNEQFF. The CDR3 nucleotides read TGTGCCAGCAGCTTAATGGGGACAGGGGGTTACAATGAGCAGTTCTTC.

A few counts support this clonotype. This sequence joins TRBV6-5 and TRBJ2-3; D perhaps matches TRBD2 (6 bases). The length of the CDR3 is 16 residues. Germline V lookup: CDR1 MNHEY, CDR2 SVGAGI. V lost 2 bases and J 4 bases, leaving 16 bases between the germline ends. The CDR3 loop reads CASSYLGRIDADTQYF. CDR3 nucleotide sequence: TGTGCCAGCAGTTACCTCGGGAGAATAGACGCAGATACGCAGTATTTT.

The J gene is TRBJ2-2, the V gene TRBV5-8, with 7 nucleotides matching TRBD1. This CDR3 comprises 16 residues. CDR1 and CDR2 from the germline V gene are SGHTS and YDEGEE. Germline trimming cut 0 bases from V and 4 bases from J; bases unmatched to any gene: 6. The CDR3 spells CASSLETGVVTGELFF. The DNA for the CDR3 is TGTGCCAGCAGCTTGGAAACAGGGGTCGTCACCGGGGAGCTGTTTTTT.